This T cell receptor (beta chain) was sequenced in a study of human T cells and chemical hapten exposure. Study findings and constraints: TCRs at a frequency above 1 in 1000 stayed unchanged with DPC sensitization.

As the library was built, unique molecular identifiers were attached to individual cDNA molecules. In the study's own analysis: TCR counts had a median of approximately 96,000 per sample and spanned roughly 20,000 to 750,000. Using its own MiXCR run on the 5' RACE reads, TCRdb lists one record per CDR3 protein. None of the V and J calls come from the authors' own analysis; TCRdb made them. The table lists about 81,000 distinct CDR3 sequences, roughly 8% of them singletons. It was from unfractionated whole blood that total RNA was extracted. This clonotype was counted a few times. Its antigen is as yet unknown. Germline values: CDR1 LGHNT, CDR2 FRNRAP. Trimming pared 5 bases from V and 4 bases from J, leaving 17 bases between. The CDR3 is 16 amino acids.

This receptor was taken from a male donor in good health. The V call is TRBV12-5, the J call TRBJ1-4; no clear D gene. CDR3 region: CASGPGEQLSNEKLFF. CDR3 coding DNA: TGTGCTAGTGGTCCCGGCGAACAGTTGAGTAATGAAAAACTGTTTTTT.